Shown below are 31 T cell receptor beta chains from a single sample sequenced in a study of OX40 agonist ivuxolimab in advanced cancers. Profiled with immunoSEQ multiplex PCR; TCRdb holds only in-frame clones, not every one. The sample has about 50,000 clones; roughly four fifths are singletons. The sequenced sample was CD4+ or CD8+ T cells sorted from blood, obtained in a trial of the OX40 agonist ivuxolimab. The receptors derive from an adult with an advanced solid tumor such as melanoma, head and neck, liver or kidney cancer.

The chain uses TRBV4-3 and TRBJ2-1; tentatively, D is TRBD2 (6 bases). The germline V and J ends were trimmed by 0 bases and 15 bases, with 12 bases remaining between them. Germline V CDR1 and CDR2: LGHNA, YSLEER. This CDR3 has 12 residues. The CDR3 DNA reads as TGCGCCAGCAGCCAAGATCGGAGGGGCCCGTTCTTC. This encodes CASSQDRRGPFF.

This chain uses TRBV29-1 with TRBJ1-2; no firm D call. Germline lookup yields CDR1 SQVTM and CDR2 ANQGSEA. Trimming shortened V by 6 bases and J by 2 bases, and 10 bases separated the two germline ends. CDR3 length equals 12 residues. The chain's CDR3 is CSVAGPNYGYTF. In DNA form, the CDR3 reads TGCAGCGTGGCCGGGCCAAACTATGGCTACACCTTC.

The chain uses TRBV5-1 and TRBJ2-1; D is perhaps TRBD2 (6 bases). The CDR3 contains 15 residues. Germline CDR1 is SGHRS and CDR2 is YFSETQ. V was shortened by 2 bases and J by 4 bases, with 13 bases between the two germline ends. The CDR3 DNA follows: TGCGCCAGCAGCTTTAGACCCGGGAGATACAATGAGCAGTTCTTC. This sequence encodes CASSFRPGRYNEQFF.

The J gene is TRBJ1-4, the V gene TRBV14; D is unclear. Deletions cut 4 bases from V and 3 bases from J, with 6 bases between. The V gene's germline CDR1 is SGHDN and CDR2 FVKESK. The CDR3 has 13 residues. The DNA for the CDR3 is TGTGCCAGCAGCCGAAATCCTAATGAAAAACTGTTTTTT. As protein: CASSRNPNEKLFF.

The genes are TRBV5-1 and TRBJ2-5, with 9 bases fitting TRBD2. The V gene's germline CDR1 is SGHRS and CDR2 YFSETQ. This CDR3 is 15 amino acids long. Trimming removed 0 bases from V and 5 bases from J; junction bases left unmatched: 5. This chain's CDR3 is CASSLVLAGRETQYF. Written as DNA, the CDR3 is TGCGCCAGCAGCTTGGTCCTAGCGGGGAGGGAGACCCAGTACTTC.

This chain links TRBV5-1 with TRBJ2-2, with D unresolved. Germline V gives CDR1 SGHRS, CDR2 YFSETQ. This CDR3 is 16 amino acids long. V dropped 0 bases and J dropped 0 bases, with 9 bases sitting between them. CDR3 region: CASSLAVRSNTGELFF. Written as DNA, the CDR3 is TGCGCCAGCAGCTTGGCTGTCCGTTCGAACACCGGGGAGCTGTTTTTT.

The V and J genes are TRBV10-1 and TRBJ2-7; tentatively, D is TRBD2 (5 bases). Germline CDR1 and CDR2: WNHNN and SYGVQD (reference sequence). This CDR3 has 12 residues. The V end lost 4 bases, the J end lost 7 bases, and 11 bases lay between the germline ends. The CDR3 nucleotides are TGCGCCAGCAGTGGGCCCCCGGGGGAGCAGTACTTC. This sequence encodes CASSGPPGEQYF.

The sample holds one count of this clone. CDR3 amino acids: CASSLGQGGLNIQYF. The CDR3 DNA sequence: TGTGCCAGCAGCCTAGGACAGGGGGGATTAAACATTCAGTACTTC. The chain couples TRBV7-9 to TRBJ2-4; 10 bases fit TRBD1. This CDR3 is 15 amino acids long. Germline V gene data show CDR1 as SEHNR and CDR2 as FQNEAQ (reference sequence). V dropped 5 bases and J dropped 6; count of bases not matched to a gene: 7.

V gene TRBV6-6 combines with J gene TRBJ1-1, with a weak D call TRBD1 (6 bases). This CDR3 spans 12 amino acids. CDR1 is MNHNY, CDR2 SVGAGI, per germline (reference sequence). V was shortened by 6 bases and J by 8 bases, with 13 bases between the two germline ends. The CDR3: CASRPAGVEAFF. CDR3 nucleotides: TGTGCCAGCAGACCCGCAGGGGTCGAAGCTTTCTTT.

This clone was seen more than once but under ten times. The rearrangement joins TRBV5-1 to TRBJ2-7, with no clear D. V was trimmed by 0 bases and J by 9 bases, leaving 7 bases between them. Looked up from germline, CDR1 is SGHRS and CDR2 is YFSETQ. The CDR3 extends over 11 amino acids. This CDR3 reads CASSLGPRQYF. Here the CDR3 DNA reads TGCGCCAGCAGCTTGGGCCCCAGGCAGTACTTC.

The gene calls are TRBV7-6 and TRBJ2-3; a weak D match, TRBD1 (5 bases). Trimming removed 5 bases from V and 0 bases from J, with 12 bases in between. This CDR3 region has 15 residues. CDR1 is SGHVS, CDR2 FNYEAQ, per germline. The CDR3 DNA sequence: TGTGCCAGCAGCCCGTGGACACGAAGCACAGATACGCAGTATTTT. Protein: CASSPWTRSTDTQYF.

The V gene is TRBV14, the J gene TRBJ2-7; 9 bases fit TRBD1. V lost 5 bases and J lost 2; bases outside the gene matches: 4. Germline V gene sequence: CDR1 SGHDN, CDR2 FVKESK. This CDR3 comprises 14 residues. This CDR3 reads CASSYTGGAYEQYF. CDR3 in DNA: TGTGCCAGCAGCTACACAGGGGGCGCCTACGAGCAGTACTTC.

J is TRBJ2-7 and V is TRBV6-5; 10 bases match TRBD1. V lost 6 bases, J lost 0 bases, and 5 bases stayed unmatched. Germline assignment: CDR1 MNHEY and CDR2 SVGAGI. CDR3 length: 15 amino acids. In DNA form, the CDR3 reads TGTGCCAGCAGCCGACAGGGGGCTTTCTCCTACGAGCAGTACTTC. Translation gives CASSRQGAFSYEQYF.

The V gene is TRBV20-1, the J gene TRBJ2-7, with a tentative D call TRBD1 (6 bases). The germline gives CDR1 DFQATT, CDR2 SNEGSKA (reference sequence). This CDR3 is 11 amino acids long. V shed 5 bases and J shed 3 bases, with 8 bases lying between them. CDR3 sequence: CSAQQGYEQYF. CDR3 DNA: TGCAGTGCTCAACAGGGCTACGAGCAGTACTTC.

In its sample, this clone is medium-sized. The chain recombines TRBV14 with TRBJ2-7, with D possibly TRBD1 on 6 matching bases. The CDR3 is 18 amino acids. CDR1 is SGHDN, CDR2 FVKESK, per germline. Trimming took off 4 bases at V and 0 bases at J, with 22 bases between the two ends. The CDR3 protein is CASSPRRADRLSSYEQYF. The CDR3 DNA follows: TGTGCCAGCAGCCCACGAAGAGCAGACAGGTTGAGCTCCTACGAGCAGTACTTC.

This rearrangement joins TRBV9 to TRBJ2-7; TRBD1 agrees at 10 bases. This CDR3 is built from 15 residues. Germline CDR1 and CDR2: SGDLS and YYNGEE. Germline trimming cut 0 bases from V and 5 bases from J; bases unmatched to any gene: 5. CDR3 coding DNA: TGTGCCAGCAGCGTAGAATGGGACAGGGGACACGAGCAGTACTTC. It translates to CASSVEWDRGHEQYF.

The rearrangement joins TRBV19 to TRBJ1-1; D unresolved. Germline CDR1 and CDR2: LNHDA and SQIVND (reference sequence). Trimming took 7 bases from V and 8 from J, leaving 17 bases between them. The CDR3 loop spans 13 amino acids. The CDR3 DNA sequence: TGTGCCAGTACCAAACCCGGGAGGCCCGAAGCTTTCTTT. It codes for CASTKPGRPEAFF.

The chain carries TRBV9 and TRBJ2-7, with a tentative D call TRBD1 (6 bases). With 0 bases removed from V and 6 bases from J, the gap between germline ends came to 16 bases. CDR1 SGDLS and CDR2 YYNGEE come from the germline V gene. The CDR3 consists of 15 residues. In DNA form, the CDR3 reads TGTGCCAGCAGCGTAGCCACAGGGCTATTGGGCGAGCAGTACTTC. Translation gives CASSVATGLLGEQYF.

The genes are TRBV5-1 and TRBJ2-2; D might be TRBD1 or TRBD2, each matching 5 bases. CDR3 length: 18 amino acids. Germline V CDR1 and CDR2: SGHRS, YFSETQ. V dropped 0 bases and J dropped 6 bases, with 21 bases sitting between them. CDR3 region: CASSLGVFRGPRAGELFF. The CDR3 DNA sequence: TGCGCCAGCAGCTTGGGGGTATTCCGGGGCCCGCGGGCCGGGGAGCTGTTTTTT.

On this clone itself: At the DNA level, this CDR3 is encoded by other sequences in the same sample as well. V usage is TRBV30 and J usage is TRBJ2-7; 7 bases align to TRBD2. Germline V gene sequence: CDR1 GTSNPN, CDR2 SVGIG (reference sequence). The J segment lost 0 bases and the V segment lost 0 bases, leaving 5 bases of the junction unmatched. The CDR3 spans 15 residues. The CDR3 region has the DNA TGTGCCTGGAGTGTGGGAGGGCCCAGCTCCTACGAGCAGTACTTC. Translating it yields CAWSVGGPSSYEQYF.

The chain couples TRBV5-1 to TRBJ2-1; D is unclear. The CDR3 is made up of 14 amino acids. Germline V gives CDR1 SGHRS, CDR2 YFSETQ. The V gene lost 1 base and the J gene lost 6 bases, with 11 bases spanning the gap. The chain's CDR3 is CASSLKGWANEQFF. DNA for the CDR3: TGCGCCAGCAGCTTGAAGGGTTGGGCCAATGAGCAGTTCTTC.

This chain connects TRBV7-8 to TRBJ2-1, with D perhaps TRBD1 or TRBD2 (5 bases each). The length of the CDR3 is 15 residues. The germline V gene encodes CDR1 SGHVS and CDR2 FQNEAQ. V was trimmed by 5 bases and J by 3 bases, leaving 14 bases between them. CDR3: CASSQGTGSYNEQFF. CDR3 nucleotides: TGTGCCAGCAGCCAAGGGACGGGTAGCTACAATGAGCAGTTCTTC.

The chain recombines TRBV6-5 with TRBJ2-1; 8 bases map to TRBD2. CDR1 and CDR2 from the germline V gene are MNHEY and SVGAGI. V shed 4 bases and J 0 bases; nucleotides not matched to a gene: 5. This CDR3 is built from 16 residues. The CDR3 spells CASSSSGSPSYNEQFF. CDR3 DNA sequence: TGTGCCAGCAGTTCCAGCGGGAGCCCCTCCTACAATGAGCAGTTCTTC.

V is TRBV18 and J is TRBJ2-5, with 7 nucleotides matching TRBD1. CDR3 size: 14 residues. V dropped 3 bases and J dropped 4; count of bases not matched to a gene: 5. Germline CDR1 and CDR2: KGHSH and LQKENI. DNA of the CDR3: TGTGCCAGCTCACCCCCGGGACAGAGAGAGACCCAGTACTTC. It translates to CASSPPGQRETQYF.

The V and J genes are TRBV30 and TRBJ2-4; D may be TRBD2 (6 bases). Per the germline V gene, CDR1 is GTSNPN and CDR2 is SVGIG (reference sequence). V shed 1 base and J shed 3 bases, with 10 bases lying between them. There are 14 residues in the CDR3. Written as DNA, the CDR3 is TGTGCCTGGAGTGGGGACTTTTTCAAAAACATTCAGTACTTC. Protein sequence: CAWSGDFFKNIQYF.

This clone was picked up one time. The rearrangement links TRBV5-1 to TRBJ2-2; D might be TRBD1 (7 bases). The CDR3 contains 18 residues. V lost 3 bases to trimming and J lost 5 bases, with 23 bases between them. Germline V lookup: CDR1 SGHRS, CDR2 YFSETQ. The CDR3 reads CASSSPTVTGAGTGELFF. The CDR3 region has the DNA TGCGCCAGCAGCTCGCCAACCGTTACAGGGGCGGGGACCGGGGAGCTGTTTTTT.

This clone appeared once. The chain combines TRBV11-2 with TRBJ2-3; D gene unclear. CDR1 is SGHAT and CDR2 is FQNNGV in the germline V gene. CDR3 size: 12 residues. Trimming removed 0 bases at V and 7 bases at J, with 5 bases between. The CDR3 loop reads CASSLDLNTQYF. The DNA of the CDR3 is TGTGCCAGCAGCTTAGATCTAAATACGCAGTATTTT.

The chain carries TRBV6-5 and TRBJ1-5, with D possibly TRBD1 on 5 matching bases. From germline, CDR1 is MNHEY and CDR2 SVGAGI. The CDR3 is made up of 16 amino acids. V was shortened by 0 bases and J by 4 bases, with 13 bases between the two germline ends. CDR3 region: CASSYSWQAGNQPQHF. The CDR3, as DNA: TGTGCCAGCAGTTACTCGTGGCAGGCAGGGAATCAGCCCCAGCATTTT.

The genes are TRBV10-2 and TRBJ2-3; 7 positions agree with TRBD1. V shed 6 bases, J shed 6 bases, and the junction held 6 bases outside the gene matches. CDR1 WSHSY and CDR2 SAAADI come from the germline V gene. The CDR3 extends over 13 amino acids. CDR3 nucleotides: TGCGCCAGCAGAACGACAGGGCCCGATACGCAGTATTTT. Encoded protein: CASRTTGPDTQYF.

V usage is TRBV5-1 and J usage is TRBJ2-2; no reliable D call. This CDR3 has 15 amino acids. Trimming stripped 5 bases from V and 2 bases from J, with 13 bases between. Germline V gives CDR1 SGHRS, CDR2 YFSETQ. The CDR3 is CASSLFGPNTGELFF. The DNA for the CDR3 is TGCGCCAGCAGTCTATTCGGTCCCAACACCGGGGAGCTGTTTTTT.

This chain connects TRBV4-1 to TRBJ1-1; D may be TRBD1 (6 bases). The CDR3 sequence is 14 residues long. Germline V gene data show CDR1 as MGHRA and CDR2 as YSYEKL. V lost 7 bases and J 3 bases, leaving 15 bases between the germline ends. The CDR3 loop reads CASNRQVGDTEAFF. CDR3 DNA sequence: TGCGCCAGCAACCGACAGGTTGGTGACACTGAAGCTTTCTTT.